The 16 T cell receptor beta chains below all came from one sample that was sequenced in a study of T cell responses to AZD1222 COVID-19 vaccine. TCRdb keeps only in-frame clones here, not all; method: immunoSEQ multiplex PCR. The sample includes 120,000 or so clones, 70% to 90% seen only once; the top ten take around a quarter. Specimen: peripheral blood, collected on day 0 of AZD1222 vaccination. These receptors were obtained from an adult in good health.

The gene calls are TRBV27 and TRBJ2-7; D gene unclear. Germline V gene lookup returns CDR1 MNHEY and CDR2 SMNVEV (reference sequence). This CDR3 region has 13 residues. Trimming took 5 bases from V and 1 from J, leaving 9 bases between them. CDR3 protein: CASSGRLSYEQYF. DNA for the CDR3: TGTGCCAGCAGTGGTCGGTTATCCTACGAGCAGTACTTC.

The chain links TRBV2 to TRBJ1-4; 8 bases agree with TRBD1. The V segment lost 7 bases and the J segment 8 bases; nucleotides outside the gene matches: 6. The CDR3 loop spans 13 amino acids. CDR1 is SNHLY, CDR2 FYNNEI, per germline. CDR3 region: CASNRDRQEKLFF. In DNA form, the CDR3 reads TGTGCCAGCAACCGGGACAGGCAAGAAAAACTGTTTTTT.

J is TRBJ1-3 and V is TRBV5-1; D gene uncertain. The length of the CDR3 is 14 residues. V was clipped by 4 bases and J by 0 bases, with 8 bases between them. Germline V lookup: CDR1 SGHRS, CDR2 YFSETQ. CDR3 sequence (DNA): TGCGCCAGCAGCGCAGGAGTCTCTGGAAACACCATATATTTT. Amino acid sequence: CASSAGVSGNTIYF.

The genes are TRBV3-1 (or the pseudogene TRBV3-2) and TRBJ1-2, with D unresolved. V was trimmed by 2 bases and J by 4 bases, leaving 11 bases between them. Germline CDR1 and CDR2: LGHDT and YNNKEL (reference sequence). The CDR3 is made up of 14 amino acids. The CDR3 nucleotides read TGTGCCAGCAGCCAATTAAGTACGGTCTATGGCTACACCTTC. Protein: CASSQLSTVYGYTF.

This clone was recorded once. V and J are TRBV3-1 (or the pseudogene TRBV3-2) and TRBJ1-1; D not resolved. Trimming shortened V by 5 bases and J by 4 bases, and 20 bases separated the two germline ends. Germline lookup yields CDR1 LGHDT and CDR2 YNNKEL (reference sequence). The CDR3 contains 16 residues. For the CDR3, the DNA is TGTGCCAGCAGCTTCATATCCGGGCCGCCGGGCACTGAAGCTTTCTTT. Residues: CASSFISGPPGTEAFF.

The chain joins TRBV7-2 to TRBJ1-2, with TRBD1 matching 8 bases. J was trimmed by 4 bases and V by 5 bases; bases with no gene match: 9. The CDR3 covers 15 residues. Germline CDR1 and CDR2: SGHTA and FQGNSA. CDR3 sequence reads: CASSPSGQGTYGYTF. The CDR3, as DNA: TGTGCCAGCAGCCCATCCGGACAGGGCACCTATGGCTACACCTTC.

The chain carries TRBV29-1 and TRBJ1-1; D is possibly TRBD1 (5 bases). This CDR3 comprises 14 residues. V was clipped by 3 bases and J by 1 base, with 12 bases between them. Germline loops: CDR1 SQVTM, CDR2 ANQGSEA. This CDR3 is CSVDRAGTNTEAFF. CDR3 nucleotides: TGCAGCGTTGATCGGGCAGGGACGAACACTGAAGCTTTCTTT.

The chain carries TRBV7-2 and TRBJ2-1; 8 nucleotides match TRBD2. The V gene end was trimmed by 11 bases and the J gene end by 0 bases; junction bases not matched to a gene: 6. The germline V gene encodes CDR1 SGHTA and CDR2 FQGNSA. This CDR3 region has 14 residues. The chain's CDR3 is CAGKSGSSYNEQFF. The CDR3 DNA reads TGTGCCGGGAAAAGCGGGAGCTCCTACAATGAGCAGTTCTTC.

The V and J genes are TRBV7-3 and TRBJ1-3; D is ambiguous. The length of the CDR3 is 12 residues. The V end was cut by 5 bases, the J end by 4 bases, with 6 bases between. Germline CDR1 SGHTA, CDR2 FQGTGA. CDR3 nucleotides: TGTGCCAGCAGCCAAGACGGAAACACCATATATTTT. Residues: CASSQDGNTIYF.

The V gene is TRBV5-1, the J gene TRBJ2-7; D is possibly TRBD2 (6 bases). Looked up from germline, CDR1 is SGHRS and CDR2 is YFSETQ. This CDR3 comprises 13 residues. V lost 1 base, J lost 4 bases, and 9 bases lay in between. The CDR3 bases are TGCGCCAGCAGCTTGATGGGGGGTTACGAGCAGTACTTC. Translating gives CASSLMGGYEQYF.

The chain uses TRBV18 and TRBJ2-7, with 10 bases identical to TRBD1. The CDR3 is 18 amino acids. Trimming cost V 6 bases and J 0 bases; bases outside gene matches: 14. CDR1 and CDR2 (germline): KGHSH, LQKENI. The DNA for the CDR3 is TGTGCCAGCTCCCCCGCCGGGACAGGGGCCTTGAACTCCTACGAGCAGTACTTC. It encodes CASSPAGTGALNSYEQYF. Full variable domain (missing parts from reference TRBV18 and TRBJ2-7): NAGVMQNPRHLVRRRGQEARLRCSPMKGHSHVYWYRQLPEEGLKFMVYLQKENIIDESGMPKERFSAEFPKEGPSILRIQQVVRGDSAAYFCASSPAGTGALNSYEQYFGPGTRLTVT.

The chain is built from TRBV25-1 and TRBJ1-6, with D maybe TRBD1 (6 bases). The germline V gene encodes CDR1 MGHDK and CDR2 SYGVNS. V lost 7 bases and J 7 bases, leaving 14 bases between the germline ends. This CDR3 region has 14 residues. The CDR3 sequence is CASTPQGRNSPLHF. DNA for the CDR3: TGTGCCAGCACCCCTCAGGGGAGGAATTCACCCCTCCACTTT.

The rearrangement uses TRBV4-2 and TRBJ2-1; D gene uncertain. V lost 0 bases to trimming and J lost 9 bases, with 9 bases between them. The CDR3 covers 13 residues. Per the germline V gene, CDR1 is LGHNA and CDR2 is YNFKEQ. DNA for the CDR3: TGTGCCAGCAGCCAAGAATATGGGTTTGAGCAGTTCTTC. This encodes CASSQEYGFEQFF.

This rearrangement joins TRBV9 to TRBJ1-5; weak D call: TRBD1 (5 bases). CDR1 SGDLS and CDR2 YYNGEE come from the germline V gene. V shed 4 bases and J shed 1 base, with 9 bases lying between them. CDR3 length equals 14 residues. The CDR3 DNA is TGTGCCAGCAGCCCCCGGGACAGCAATCAGCCCCAGCATTTT. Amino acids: CASSPRDSNQPQHF.

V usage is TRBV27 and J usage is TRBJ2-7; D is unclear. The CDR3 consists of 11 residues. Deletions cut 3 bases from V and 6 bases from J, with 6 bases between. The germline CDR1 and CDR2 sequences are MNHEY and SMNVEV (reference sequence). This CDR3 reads CASSLNSEQYF. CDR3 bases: TGTGCCAGCAGTTTGAACAGCGAGCAGTACTTC.

The CDR3 nucleotides read TGCGCCAGCAGCGAGCGCTCGGGGTGGACCGGGGAGCTGTTTTTT. It codes for CASSERSGWTGELFF. The chain carries TRBV5-1 and TRBJ2-2; weak D call: TRBD2 (5 bases). The CDR3 runs to 15 residues. Germline V gives CDR1 SGHRS, CDR2 YFSETQ. Trimming stripped 4 bases from V and 5 bases from J, with 15 bases between.